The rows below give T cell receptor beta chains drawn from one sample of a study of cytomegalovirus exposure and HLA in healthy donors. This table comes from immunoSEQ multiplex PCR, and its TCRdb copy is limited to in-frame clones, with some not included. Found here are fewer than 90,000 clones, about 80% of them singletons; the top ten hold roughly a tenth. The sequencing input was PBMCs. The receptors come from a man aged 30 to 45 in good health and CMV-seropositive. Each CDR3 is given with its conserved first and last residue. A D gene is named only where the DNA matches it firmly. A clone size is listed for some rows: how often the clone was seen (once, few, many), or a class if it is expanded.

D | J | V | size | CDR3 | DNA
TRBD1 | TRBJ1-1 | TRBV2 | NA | CASRYKPGQDAGAFF | TGTGCCAGCAGGTATAAACCGGGACAGGATGCGGGAGCTTTCTTT
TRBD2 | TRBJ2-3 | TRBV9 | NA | CASTAGVAGVADTQYF | TGTGCCAGCACCGCCGGGGTAGCGGGGGTGGCAGATACGCAGTATTTT
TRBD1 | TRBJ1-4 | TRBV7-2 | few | CASSLGQGVHEKLFF | TGTGCCAGCAGCTTGGGACAGGGGGTGCATGAAAAACTGTTTTTT
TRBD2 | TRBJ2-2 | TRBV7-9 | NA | CASSPPTSGVSGELFF | TGTGCCAGCAGCCCTCCGACTAGCGGGGTCTCCGGGGAGCTGTTTTTT
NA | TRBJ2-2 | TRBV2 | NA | CASSEFRAGELFF | TGTGCCAGCAGTGAATTTAGAGCCGGGGAGCTGTTTTTT
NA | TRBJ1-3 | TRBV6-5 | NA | CASTNILRPGNTIYF | TGTGCCAGCACTAATATCCTCCGCCCTGGAAACACCATATATTTT
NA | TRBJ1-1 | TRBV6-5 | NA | CASSSLFDTEAFF | TGTGCCAGCAGTTCCTTGTTTGACACTGAAGCTTTCTTT
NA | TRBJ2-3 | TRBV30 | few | CAWSQASADTQYF | TGTGCCTGGAGTCAGGCCTCCGCCGATACGCAGTATTTT
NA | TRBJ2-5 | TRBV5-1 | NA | CASSRTPQETQYF | TGCGCCAGCAGCCGGACACCACAAGAGACCCAGTACTTC
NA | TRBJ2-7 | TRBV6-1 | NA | CASSEYGGKVEQYF | TGTGCCAGCAGTGAATATGGGGGGAAGGTCGAGCAGTACTTC